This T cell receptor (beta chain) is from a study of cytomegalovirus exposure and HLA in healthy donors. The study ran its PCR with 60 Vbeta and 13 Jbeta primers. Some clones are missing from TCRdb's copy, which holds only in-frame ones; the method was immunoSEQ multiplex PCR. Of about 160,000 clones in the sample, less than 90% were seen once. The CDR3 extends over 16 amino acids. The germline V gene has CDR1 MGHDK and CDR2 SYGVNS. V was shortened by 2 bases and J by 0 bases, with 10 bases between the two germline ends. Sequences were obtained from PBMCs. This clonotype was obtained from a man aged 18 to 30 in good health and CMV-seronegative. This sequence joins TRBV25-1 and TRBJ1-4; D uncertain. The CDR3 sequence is CASSESVDTTNEKLFF. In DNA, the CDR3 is TGTGCCAGCAGTGAAAGCGTTGATACAACTAATGAAAAACTGTTTTTT.